This note documents a single TCR beta chain sequence. Only in-frame clones appear in the TCRdb table, and some are missing; sequencing was by immunoSEQ multiplex PCR. The repertoire has 250,000 or so clones, 80% to 90% of them found once; the top ten carry 3.1%. Germline-derived CDR1 and CDR2 are LGHNA and YSLEER. This CDR3 has 18 amino acids. Germline trimming cut 0 bases from V and 0 bases from J; bases unmatched to any gene: 6. This entry belongs to a study of blood T cell repertoires in COVID-19. Participant age was roughly 18 to 100 years, and participants resided in approximately 25 US areas. Cohort placement rested on clinical history that participants reported themselves. Within 2 weeks before study entry, exposed participants met a COVID-19 case.

The V and J genes are TRBV4-3 and TRBJ2-1, with 9 nucleotides matching TRBD2. The source is a woman in her thirties or forties who had been exposed to COVID-19. Sequenced: PBMCs or T cells enriched from blood (not recorded which). CDR3 sequence reads: CASSQDSGSGSSYNEQFF. CDR3 sequence (DNA): TGCGCCAGCAGCCAAGATAGTGGTAGCGGGAGCTCCTACAATGAGCAGTTCTTC.